This TCR beta chain was obtained from a study of blood T cell repertoires in COVID-19. Whole-study context: The samples span acute and convalescent COVID-19 from the United States, Italy and Spain. T cells, B-cell-depleted T cells, or PBMCs provided the cDNA or gDNA that served as material.

In the original processing: Amplifying reference gene primers gave estimates of nucleated cell counts. Assay: immunoSEQ multiplex PCR; the TCRdb copy retains only in-frame clones and omits some. V and J calls and clone size come straight from that table; D and trimming were deduced from the DNA. The sample lists 85,000 to 120,000 clones; around 87% were seen once. This clone was seen a handful of times. Trimming at V came to 9 bases and at J to 7 bases, leaving 9 bases not matched to a gene. Germline CDR1 reads LNHDA; CDR2 reads SQIVND (reference sequence). This CDR3 region has 13 residues. Source material: peripheral blood. The chain has TRBV19 and TRBJ1-1, with 9 bases aligning to TRBD1. The clonotype comes from a man in his fifties with active or convalescent COVID-19. CDR3 region: CASGTGPQDEAFF. The DNA of the CDR3 is TGTGCCAGCGGGACAGGGCCGCAGGATGAAGCTTTCTTT.